Listed here is a single T cell receptor (beta chain). Its antigen is not identified. The sample belongs to a study of post-analysis software for immune sequencing data. Broader study findings: Among roughly 5 TRBV segments more frequent in patients than controls were TRBV5-6, TRBV5-1 and TRBV20-1.

Unique molecular identifiers had been added to the TCR beta cDNA libraries. TCRdb analysed the PCR reads with MiXCR anew, one entry per CDR3 protein. This sample has some 800,000 distinct CDR3 sequences, with more than 45% found just once. The CDR3 contains 15 residues. Germline lookup yields CDR1 SGHRS and CDR2 YFSETQ. V lost 3 bases and J lost 5, with 17 bases in between. The sequenced sample was blood. The chain is built from TRBV5-1 and TRBJ1-1; D gene uncertain. This TCR was sampled from a girl between 5 and 17 years old with multiple sclerosis. CDR3 sequence reads: CASSWEPGGGTEAFF. CDR3 sequence (DNA): TGCGCCAGCAGCTGGGAACCGGGCGGAGGGACTGAAGCTTTCTTT.